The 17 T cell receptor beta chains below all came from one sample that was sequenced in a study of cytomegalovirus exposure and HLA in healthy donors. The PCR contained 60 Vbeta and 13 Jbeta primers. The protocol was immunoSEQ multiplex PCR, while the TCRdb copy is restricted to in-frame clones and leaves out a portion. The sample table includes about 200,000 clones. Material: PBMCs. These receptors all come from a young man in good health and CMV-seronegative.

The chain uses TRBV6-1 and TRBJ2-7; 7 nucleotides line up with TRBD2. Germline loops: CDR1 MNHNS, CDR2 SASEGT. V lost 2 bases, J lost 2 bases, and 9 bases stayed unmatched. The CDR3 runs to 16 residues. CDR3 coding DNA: TGTGCCAGCAGTGAATCGGCCGGCGGGGGTGCCTACGAGCAGTACTTC. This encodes CASSESAGGGAYEQYF.

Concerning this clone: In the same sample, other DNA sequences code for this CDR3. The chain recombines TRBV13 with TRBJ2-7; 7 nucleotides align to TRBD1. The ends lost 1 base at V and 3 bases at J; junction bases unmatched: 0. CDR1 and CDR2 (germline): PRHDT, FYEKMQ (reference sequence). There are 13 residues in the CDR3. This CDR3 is CASSLDRGYEQYF. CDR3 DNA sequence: TGTGCCAGCAGCTTAGACAGGGGCTACGAGCAGTACTTC.

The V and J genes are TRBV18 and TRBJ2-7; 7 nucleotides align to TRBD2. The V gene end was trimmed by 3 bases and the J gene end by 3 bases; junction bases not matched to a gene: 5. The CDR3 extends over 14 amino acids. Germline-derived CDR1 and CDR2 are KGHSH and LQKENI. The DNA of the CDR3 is TGTGCCAGCTCACCTTCGGGGGGTTTCTACGAGCAGTACTTC. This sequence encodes CASSPSGGFYEQYF.

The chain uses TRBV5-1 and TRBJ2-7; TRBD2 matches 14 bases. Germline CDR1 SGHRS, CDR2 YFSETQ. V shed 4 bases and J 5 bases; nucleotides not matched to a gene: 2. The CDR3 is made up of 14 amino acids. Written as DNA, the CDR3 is TGCGCCAGCAGCCTGGGACTAGCGGGAGACGAGCAGTACTTC. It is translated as CASSLGLAGDEQYF.

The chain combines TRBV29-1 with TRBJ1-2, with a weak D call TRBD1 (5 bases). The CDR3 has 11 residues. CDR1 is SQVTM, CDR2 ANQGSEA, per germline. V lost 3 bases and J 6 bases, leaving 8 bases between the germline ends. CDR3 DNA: TGCAGCGTTGAGGGGGAGGATGGCTACACCTTC. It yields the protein CSVEGEDGYTF.

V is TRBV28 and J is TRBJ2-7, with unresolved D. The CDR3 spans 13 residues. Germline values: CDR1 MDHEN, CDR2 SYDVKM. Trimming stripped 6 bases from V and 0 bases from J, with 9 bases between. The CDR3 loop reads CASRMESSYEQYF. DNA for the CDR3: TGTGCCAGCAGGATGGAGAGCTCCTACGAGCAGTACTTC.

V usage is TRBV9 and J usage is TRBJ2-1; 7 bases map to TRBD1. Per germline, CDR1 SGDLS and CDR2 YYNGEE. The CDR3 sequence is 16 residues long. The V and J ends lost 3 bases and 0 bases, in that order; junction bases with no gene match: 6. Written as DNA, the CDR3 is TGTGCCAGCAGCGAGCTGGGGGACAGCTCCTACAATGAGCAGTTCTTC. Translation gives CASSELGDSSYNEQFF.

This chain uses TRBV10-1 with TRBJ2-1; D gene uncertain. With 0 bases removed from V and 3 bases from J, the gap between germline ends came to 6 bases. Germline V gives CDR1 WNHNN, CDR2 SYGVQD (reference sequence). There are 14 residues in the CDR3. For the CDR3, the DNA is TGCGCCAGCAGTGAGTCGAACAACTACAATGAGCAGTTCTTC. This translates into CASSESNNYNEQFF.

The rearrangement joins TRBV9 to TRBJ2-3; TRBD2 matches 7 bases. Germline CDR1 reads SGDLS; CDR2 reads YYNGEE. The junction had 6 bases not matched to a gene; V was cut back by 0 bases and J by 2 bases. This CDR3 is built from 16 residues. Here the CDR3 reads CASSVAAGEFTDTQYF. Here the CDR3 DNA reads TGTGCCAGCAGCGTAGCTGCGGGGGAATTCACAGATACGCAGTATTTT.

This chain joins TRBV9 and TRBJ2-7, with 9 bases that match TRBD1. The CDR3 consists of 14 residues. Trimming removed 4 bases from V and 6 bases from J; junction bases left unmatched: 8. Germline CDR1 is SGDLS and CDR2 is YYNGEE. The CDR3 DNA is TGTGCCAGCAGCAGCCGGACAGGGGCTGGCGAGCAGTACTTC. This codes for CASSSRTGAGEQYF.

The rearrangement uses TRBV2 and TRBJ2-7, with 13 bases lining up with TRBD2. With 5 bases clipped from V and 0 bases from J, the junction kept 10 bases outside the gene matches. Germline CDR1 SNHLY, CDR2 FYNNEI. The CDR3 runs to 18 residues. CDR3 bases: TGTGCCAGCAGTACGGGACTAGCGGGACCTATCTTCTCCTACGAGCAGTACTTC. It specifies CASSTGLAGPIFSYEQYF.

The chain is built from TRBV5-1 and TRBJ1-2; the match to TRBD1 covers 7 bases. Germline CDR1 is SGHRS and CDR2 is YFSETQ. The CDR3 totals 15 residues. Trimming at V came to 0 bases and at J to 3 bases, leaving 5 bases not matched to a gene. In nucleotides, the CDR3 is TGCGCCAGCAGCTTGGCCGGACAGGAGCACTATGGCTACACCTTC. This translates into CASSLAGQEHYGYTF.

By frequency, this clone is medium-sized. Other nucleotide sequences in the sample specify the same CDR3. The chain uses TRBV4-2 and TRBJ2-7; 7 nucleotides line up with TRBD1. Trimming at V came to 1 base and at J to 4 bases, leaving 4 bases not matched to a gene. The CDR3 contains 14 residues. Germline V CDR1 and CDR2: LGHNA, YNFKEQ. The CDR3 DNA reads TGTGCCAGCAGCCAAGGGGGACAGTCTTACGAGCAGTACTTC. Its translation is CASSQGGQSYEQYF.

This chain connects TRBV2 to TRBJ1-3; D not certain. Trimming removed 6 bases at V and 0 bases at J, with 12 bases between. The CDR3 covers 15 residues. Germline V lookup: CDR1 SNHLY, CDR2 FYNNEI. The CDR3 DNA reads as TGTGCCAGCAGGGTTGACTGGAGCTCTGGAAACACCATATATTTT. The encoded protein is CASRVDWSSGNTIYF.

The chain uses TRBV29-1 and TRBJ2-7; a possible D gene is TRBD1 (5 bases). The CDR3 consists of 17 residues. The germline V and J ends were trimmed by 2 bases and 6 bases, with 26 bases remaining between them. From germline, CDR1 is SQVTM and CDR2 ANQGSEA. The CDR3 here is CSVEPYAQTDTPSEQYF. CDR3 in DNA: TGCAGCGTTGAACCCTACGCCCAGACAGATACCCCCTCCGAGCAGTACTTC.

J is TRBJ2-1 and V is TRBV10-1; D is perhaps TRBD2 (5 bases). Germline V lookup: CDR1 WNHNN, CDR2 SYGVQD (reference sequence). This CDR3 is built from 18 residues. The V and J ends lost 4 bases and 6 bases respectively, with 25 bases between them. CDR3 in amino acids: CASSGGHSPPIPGNEQFF. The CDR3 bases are TGCGCCAGCAGTGGAGGGCATTCCCCACCTATACCGGGCAATGAGCAGTTCTTC.

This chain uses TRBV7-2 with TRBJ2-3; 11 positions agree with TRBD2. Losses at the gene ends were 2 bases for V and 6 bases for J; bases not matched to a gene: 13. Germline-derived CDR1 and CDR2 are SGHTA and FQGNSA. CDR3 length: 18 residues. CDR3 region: CASSLQGLAGGGGDTQYF. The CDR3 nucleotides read TGTGCCAGCAGCTTACAGGGGCTAGCGGGAGGAGGAGGGGATACGCAGTATTTT.